This TCR beta chain was profiled in a study of Ad26.COV2.S vaccination and SARS-CoV-2 variants. Study in general: Donor was in the COV1001 Ad26.COV2.S trial arm. Donor got 5x10^10 or 1x10^11 viral particles of Ad26.COV2.S.

The protocol was immunoSEQ multiplex PCR, while the TCRdb copy is restricted to in-frame clones and leaves out a portion. The sample has hundreds of thousands of clones; around 92% are singletons. Study outcomes and limitations: Reportedly, spike-specific CD8+ and CD4+ T cell responses achieved substantial breadth once vaccination had taken place. Higher spike-specific TCR breadth was found in vaccine recipients than in placebo recipients.

Treatment indicated: roughly 19 received Ad26.COV2.S at low or high dose, single or two shots; 5 received placebo; per-sample allocation not given. At day 63 after the first vaccine or placebo injection, samples were drawn. Notes on this clone: As yet, its antigen is unknown.

Germline CDR1 and CDR2: SGHVS and FNYEAQ. The CDR3 is 13 amino acids. Trimming cost V 0 bases and J 8 bases, with 10 bases left between them. This chain connects TRBV7-6 to TRBJ1-1; perhaps TRBD1 as D (5 bases). Sequences were derived from peripheral blood, sampled in a trial of Ad26.COV2.S vaccine versus placebo. The receptor was isolated from a person between 18 and 59 years old who received the Ad26.COV2.S COVID-19 vaccine or a placebo. CDR3 sequence (DNA): TGTGCCAGCAGCTTAGCCAGGGTTTCCGAAGCTTTCTTT. Residues: CASSLARVSEAFF.